The sequence of this T cell receptor beta chain was determined in a study of blood T cells in healthy people across ages. Study findings and constraints: Strongly correlated with naive T cell percentage was TCR beta diversity. With donor CMV status unknown, expanded clonotype changes were possibly confounded.

The CDR3 has 18 amino acids. Germline V gene lookup returns CDR1 SGDLS and CDR2 YYNGEE. The V segment lost 3 bases and the J segment 4 bases; nucleotides outside the gene matches: 14. A second PCR of about 7 to 12 cycles used a sample-barcoded 5' primer and a J-beta primer mix. From the 5' RACE reads, TCRdb called clonotypes with MiXCR, one entry per CDR3 protein. The sample includes approximately 800,000 distinct CDR3 sequences, approximately 53% of them seen just once. Concerning this clonotype itself: Its cognate antigen is unknown.

The sequencing input was blood. The origin of this receptor is a man at least 80 years old in good health. J is TRBJ2-7 and V is TRBV9, with 12 bases aligning to TRBD2. CDR3 sequence: CASSAGGLAGGPDYEQYF. The CDR3 DNA follows: TGTGCCAGCAGCGCCGGGGGTCTAGCGGGAGGGCCAGATTACGAGCAGTACTTC.